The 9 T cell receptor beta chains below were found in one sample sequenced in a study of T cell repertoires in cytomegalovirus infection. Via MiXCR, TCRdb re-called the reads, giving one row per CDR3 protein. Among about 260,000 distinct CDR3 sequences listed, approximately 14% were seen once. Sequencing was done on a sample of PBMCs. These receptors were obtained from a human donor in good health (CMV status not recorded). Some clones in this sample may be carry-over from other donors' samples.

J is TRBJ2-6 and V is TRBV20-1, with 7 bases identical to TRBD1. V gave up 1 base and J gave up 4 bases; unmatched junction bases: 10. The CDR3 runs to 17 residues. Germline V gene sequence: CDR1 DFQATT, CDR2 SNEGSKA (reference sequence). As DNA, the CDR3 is TGCAGTGCTAGAGCGTGGACAGGTGTACCCGGGGCCAACGTCCTGACTTTC. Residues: CSARAWTGVPGANVLTF.

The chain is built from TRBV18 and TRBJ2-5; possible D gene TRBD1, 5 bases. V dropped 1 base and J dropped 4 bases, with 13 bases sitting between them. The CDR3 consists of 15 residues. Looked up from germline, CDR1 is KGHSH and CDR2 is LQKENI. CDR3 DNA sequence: TGTGCCAGCTCACCACTTCCAGGGAACACAGAGACCCAGTACTTC. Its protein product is CASSPLPGNTETQYF.

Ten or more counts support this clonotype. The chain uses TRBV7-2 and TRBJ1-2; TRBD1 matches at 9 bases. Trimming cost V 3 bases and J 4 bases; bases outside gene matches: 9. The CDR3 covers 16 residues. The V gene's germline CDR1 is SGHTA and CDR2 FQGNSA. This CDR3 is CASSFLGQGESYGYTF. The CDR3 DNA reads TGTGCCAGCAGCTTCCTGGGACAGGGAGAGAGCTATGGCTACACCTTC.

CDR3 loop: CASARDTQYF. The CDR3 coding sequence is TGTGCCAGCGCCCGAGATACGCAGTATTTT. The gene calls are TRBV12-3 or TRBV12-4 and TRBJ2-3; D remains ambiguous. Trimming left V 8 bases short and J 5 bases short, with 5 bases between. The CDR3 sequence is 10 residues long.

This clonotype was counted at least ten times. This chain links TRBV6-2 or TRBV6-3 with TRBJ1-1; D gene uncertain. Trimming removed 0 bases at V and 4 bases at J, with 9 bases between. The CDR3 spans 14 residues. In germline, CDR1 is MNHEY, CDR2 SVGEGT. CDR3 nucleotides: TGTGCCAGCAGTTACTCCCGGGTGAGCACTGAAGCTTTCTTT. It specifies CASSYSRVSTEAFF.

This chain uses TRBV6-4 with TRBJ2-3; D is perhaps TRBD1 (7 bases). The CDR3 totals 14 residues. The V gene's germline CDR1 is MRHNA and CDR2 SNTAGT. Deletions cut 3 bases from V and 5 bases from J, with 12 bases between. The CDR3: CASSEGQGGDTQYF. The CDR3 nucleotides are TGTGCCAGCAGTGAGGGGCAGGGGGGAGATACGCAGTATTTT.

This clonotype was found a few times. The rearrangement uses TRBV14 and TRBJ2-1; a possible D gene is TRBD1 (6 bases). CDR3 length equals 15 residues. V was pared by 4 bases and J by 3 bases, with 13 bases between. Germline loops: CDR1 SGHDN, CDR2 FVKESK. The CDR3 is CASSRPGTLYNEQFF. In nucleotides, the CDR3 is TGTGCCAGCAGCCGTCCCGGGACACTCTACAATGAGCAGTTCTTC.

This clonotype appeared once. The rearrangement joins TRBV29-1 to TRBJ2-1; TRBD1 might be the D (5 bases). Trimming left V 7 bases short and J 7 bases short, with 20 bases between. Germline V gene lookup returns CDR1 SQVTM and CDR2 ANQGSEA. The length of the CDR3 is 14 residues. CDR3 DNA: TGCAGCGCCATGCCGTCTGACAGCGTGAATGAGCAGTTCTTC. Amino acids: CSAMPSDSVNEQFF.

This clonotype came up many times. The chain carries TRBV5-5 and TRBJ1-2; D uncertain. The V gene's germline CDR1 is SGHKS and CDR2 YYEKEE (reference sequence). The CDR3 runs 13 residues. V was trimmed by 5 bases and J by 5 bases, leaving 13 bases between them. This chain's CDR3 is CASRIGGDYGYTF. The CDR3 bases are TGTGCCAGCAGGATTGGCGGAGATTATGGCTACACCTTC.